The 23 T cell receptor beta chains reported below all come from one sample, sequenced in a study of T cells in Graves' hyperthyroidism and ophthalmopathy. RNA transcripts were the template for amplifying TCR beta CDR3 regions. When the TCR CDR3 underwent first-round RT-PCR, the HTBI primer set was used. MiXCR, applied by TCRdb to the multiplex PCR reads, yields one record per CDR3 protein. In the table there are fewer than 650,000 distinct CDR3 sequences, approximately 13% of which are singletons. Sequencing was carried out using blood. The receptors derive from a woman in her 30s with Graves' hyperthyroidism that later progressed to Graves' ophthalmopathy.

This clonotype appeared many times. The chain links TRBV3-1 to TRBJ1-2; 9 nucleotides agree with TRBD1. Germline loops: CDR1 LGHDT, CDR2 YNNKEL (reference sequence). V shed 6 bases, J shed 2 bases, and the junction held 4 bases outside the gene matches. This CDR3 spans 14 amino acids. The CDR3 here is CASRTGTGNYGYTF. The CDR3 DNA is TGTGCCAGCAGGACCGGGACAGGGAACTATGGCTACACCTTC.

This clonotype has at least ten counts. The rearrangement uses TRBV11-3 and TRBJ1-6; 8 nucleotides align to TRBD1. The CDR3 is made up of 12 amino acids. Germline CDR1 reads SGHNT; CDR2 reads YENEEA. The V gene end was trimmed by 10 bases and the J gene end by 7 bases; junction bases not matched to a gene: 3. CDR3 in amino acids: CATRQGNSPLHF. CDR3 DNA: TGTGCCACCAGACAGGGGAATTCACCCCTCCACTTT.

This clonotype was seen many times. The rearrangement uses TRBV12-3 or TRBV12-4 and TRBJ1-4, with D possibly being TRBD1 (5 bases). CDR3 length: 14 amino acids. Trimming took 4 bases from V and 8 from J, leaving 14 bases between them. The CDR3 DNA follows: TGTGCCAGCAGTTGGCGCCAGGGTGGGGAAAAACTGTTTTTT. As protein: CASSWRQGGEKLFF.

This clonotype has at least ten counts. J is TRBJ2-7 and V is TRBV6-9; 12 positions match TRBD2. Germline lookup yields CDR1 MNHGY and CDR2 SVAAGI. This CDR3 region has 20 residues. The DNA for the CDR3 is TGTGTCCAGCACTCGCCAGGAGGCCGCGAGACTAGCGGGAGAGCCTACGAGCAGTACTTC. This gives the protein CVQHSPGGRETSGRAYEQYF.

The chain combines TRBV12-3 or TRBV12-4 with TRBJ2-1; unclear D gene. The V and J ends lost 6 bases and 10 bases respectively, with 16 bases between them. The CDR3 loop spans 13 amino acids. DNA of the CDR3: TGTGCCAGCAGATCGGGCCCACCTTGGGAGCAGTTCTTC. Protein product: CASRSGPPWEQFF.

Concerning this clonotype itself: A read error may be the cause here, since a much bigger clone is one base away. CDR3 in amino acids: CASSQPTALDTEAFF. The CDR3 region has the DNA TGCGCCAGCAGCCAACCCACCGCCTTGGACACTGAAGCTTTCTTT. V and J are TRBV4-1 and TRBJ1-1; D not certain. The length of the CDR3 is 15 residues. Germline V gene sequence: CDR1 MGHRA, CDR2 YSYEKL. The V and J ends lost 2 bases and 3 bases respectively, with 13 bases between them.

In this sample, this clonotype turned up many times. The rearrangement links TRBV11-2 to TRBJ1-2, with D maybe TRBD1 (5 bases). Germline V gene sequence: CDR1 SGHAT, CDR2 FQNNGV. V lost 1 base to trimming and J lost 4 bases, with 13 bases between them. The CDR3 has 15 residues. The DNA of the CDR3 is TGTGCCAGCAGCTTAGCATCCGGGACTTTCTATGGCTACACCTTC. As protein: CASSLASGTFYGYTF. Looking up the rest from reference TRBV11-2 and TRBJ1-2 gives the full variable domain: EAGVAQSPRYKIIEKRQSVAFWCNPISGHATLYWYQQILGQGPKLLIQFQNNGVVDDSQLPKDRFSAERLKGVDSTLKIQPAKLEDSAVYLCASSLASGTFYGYTFGSGTRLTVV.

This clonotype was seen many times. This chain connects TRBV10-3 to TRBJ2-3; D possibly uses TRBD1 or TRBD2 (5 bases each). From germline, CDR1 is ENHRY and CDR2 SYGVKD. Trimming removed 3 bases at V and 5 bases at J, with 12 bases between. The CDR3 length is 14 residues. CDR3 DNA: TGTGCCATCAGTGATCAGGGAGCTGTAGATACGCAGTATTTT. It yields the protein CAISDQGAVDTQYF.

CDR3 bases: TGTGCCAGCAGCCCTCCTTCAGAGAACACTGAAGCTTTCTTT. Its protein product is CASSPPSENTEAFF. The chain uses TRBV4-2 and TRBJ1-1, with unresolved D. Trimming left V 4 bases short and J 1 base short, with 10 bases between. CDR1 and CDR2 (germline): LGHNA, YNFKEQ. There are 14 residues in the CDR3.

This clonotype was detected a few times. It may be a read error: a sequence one base away is much more abundant. The V call is TRBV2, the J call TRBJ2-5; unclear D gene. The CDR3 covers 10 residues. The V and J ends lost 7 bases and 4 bases respectively, with 4 bases between them. Germline CDR1 SNHLY, CDR2 FYNNEI. CDR3 DNA sequence: TGTGCCAGCAACCCAGAGACCCAGTACTTC. Protein product: CASNPETQYF.

The rearrangement uses TRBV19 and TRBJ2-1; the D gene is possibly TRBD2 (6 bases). The germline gives CDR1 LNHDA, CDR2 SQIVND (reference sequence). The CDR3 length is 15 residues. Trimming took 7 bases from V and 6 from J, leaving 19 bases between them. Here the CDR3 DNA reads TGTGCCAGTACCCAGCGGGCCACCCTGGTCAATGAGCAGTTCTTC. Amino acid sequence: CASTQRATLVNEQFF.

The table lists this clonotype with many counts. The genes are TRBV18 and TRBJ1-1, with a tentative D call TRBD1 (5 bases). V lost 6 bases and J lost 11, with 16 bases in between. Per germline, CDR1 KGHSH and CDR2 LQKENI. The CDR3 has 12 amino acids. This CDR3 reads CASSRGVPGAFF. CDR3 sequence (DNA): TGTGCCAGCTCGCGAGGGGTTCCGGGGGCTTTCTTT.

The chain carries TRBV19 and TRBJ2-2; D not resolved. Germline assignment: CDR1 LNHDA and CDR2 SQIVND (reference sequence). CDR3 length: 15 residues. Deletions cut 1 base from V and 6 bases from J, with 12 bases between. CDR3 region: CASSIGPELAGELFF. DNA of the CDR3: TGTGCCAGTAGTATAGGCCCGGAGTTGGCCGGGGAGCTGTTTTTT.

The chain employs TRBV13 and TRBJ2-2, with D perhaps matching TRBD2 (5 bases). V was trimmed by 5 bases and J by 0 bases, leaving 7 bases between them. In germline, CDR1 is PRHDT, CDR2 FYEKMQ (reference sequence). The CDR3 spans 14 residues. The CDR3 sequence: CASSPGANTGELFF. Written as DNA, the CDR3 is TGTGCCAGCAGCCCCGGGGCGAACACCGGGGAGCTGTTTTTT.

This clonotype was seen at least ten times. The genes are TRBV11-2 and TRBJ2-1; 7 bases are a match to TRBD2. The V gene's germline CDR1 is SGHAT and CDR2 FQNNGV. The CDR3 is 17 residues long. Germline trimming cut 6 bases from V and 0 bases from J; bases unmatched to any gene: 11. CDR3 residues: CASSPKLAPSSYNEQFF. The CDR3 coding sequence is TGTGCCAGCAGTCCTAAACTAGCGCCGAGCTCCTACAATGAGCAGTTCTTC.

This clonotype was seen at least ten times. The rearrangement links TRBV5-6 to TRBJ2-3, with TRBD1 matching over 8 bases. Trimming removed 4 bases from V and 6 bases from J; junction bases left unmatched: 7. The germline CDR1 and CDR2 sequences are SGHDT and YYEEEE. The CDR3 has 14 residues. The CDR3 here is CASSPGTGGDTQYF. In DNA, the CDR3 is TGTGCCAGCAGCCCCGGGACAGGAGGGGATACGCAGTATTTT.

This clonotype showed up many times. The chain combines TRBV2 with TRBJ2-1; TRBD1 might be the D (5 bases). Germline V CDR1 and CDR2: SNHLY, FYNNEI. This CDR3 comprises 16 residues. V lost 6 bases to trimming and J lost 0 bases, with 15 bases between them. DNA of the CDR3: TGTGCCAGCAGGGGGCTTGCCGCGAGCTCCTACAATGAGCAGTTCTTC. Its translation: CASRGLAASSYNEQFF.

This clonotype has ten or more counts. The genes are TRBV7-9 and TRBJ2-7; no clear D. The germline V gene encodes CDR1 SEHNR and CDR2 FQNEAQ (reference sequence). This CDR3 is 15 amino acids long. V gave up 4 bases and J gave up 3 bases, with 16 bases separating them. CDR3 sequence: CASSSESLVRYEQYF. CDR3 coding DNA: TGTGCCAGCAGCTCAGAATCCCTAGTCCGCTACGAGCAGTACTTC.

This clonotype has a count of ten or more. The genes are TRBV6-2 or TRBV6-3 and TRBJ2-7; no clear D. Trimming shortened V by 6 bases and J by 3 bases, and 9 bases separated the two germline ends. Germline CDR1 is MNHEY and CDR2 is SVGEGT. The CDR3 has 12 amino acids. The CDR3 coding sequence is TGTGCCAGCAGCGACAATGGCTACGAGCAGTACTTC. Its translation: CASSDNGYEQYF.

V usage is TRBV28 and J usage is TRBJ2-1, with D perhaps being TRBD1 or TRBD2 (5 bases each). The V end lost 5 bases, the J end lost 10 bases, and 27 bases lay between the germline ends. The V gene's germline CDR1 is MDHEN and CDR2 SYDVKM. The CDR3 spans 17 residues. CDR3 protein: CASSQTSGTPVDQEQFF. CDR3 DNA sequence: TGTGCCAGCAGTCAGACCTCCGGGACCCCCGTCGATCAAGAGCAGTTCTTC.

This clonotype was seen at least ten times. The chain carries TRBV29-1 and TRBJ2-7, with D tentatively TRBD1 or TRBD2 (5 bases each). The CDR3 has 12 amino acids. V lost 7 bases to trimming and J lost 2 bases, with 12 bases between them. Germline V gene lookup returns CDR1 SQVTM and CDR2 ANQGSEA. In nucleotides, the CDR3 is TGCAGCGGGGGGACCACAGCCTACGAGCAGTACTTC. Translated: CSGGTTAYEQYF.

This clonotype has at least ten counts. The rearrangement links TRBV24-1 to TRBJ1-2; D not certain. The germline V gene encodes CDR1 KGHDR and CDR2 SFDVKD. The V gene lost 1 base and the J gene lost 8 bases, with 7 bases spanning the gap. There are 12 residues in the CDR3. The CDR3: CATSDLQSGYTF. CDR3 nucleotides: TGTGCCACCAGTGATTTACAGAGCGGCTACACCTTC.

This clonotype showed up many times. This chain uses TRBV7-9 with TRBJ1-1; TRBD1 is a possible D gene (5 bases). CDR3 size: 16 residues. V dropped 0 bases and J dropped 3 bases, with 14 bases sitting between them. The germline V gene has CDR1 SEHNR and CDR2 FQNEAQ (reference sequence). CDR3 DNA: TGTGCCAGCAGCTTAGCCCACGTCAGGGTCGACACTGAAGCTTTCTTT. As protein: CASSLAHVRVDTEAFF.